The clone carrying this TCR beta chain was found a few times. The sample belongs to a study of blood T cell repertoires in COVID-19. Study at large: Specimens from acute and convalescent COVID-19 originated in the United States, Italy and Spain.

Assay: immunoSEQ multiplex PCR; the TCRdb copy retains only in-frame clones and omits some. The sample lists more than 200,000 clones; around 80% were seen once. This CDR3 region has 12 residues. The V gene's germline CDR1 is LNHDA and CDR2 SQIVND (reference sequence). Trimming took 11 bases from V and 9 from J; bases not matched to a gene: 6. What was sequenced was peripheral blood. The TCR was taken from a woman between 45 and 65 years old with acute or convalescent COVID-19. The chain combines TRBV19 with TRBJ1-6; the match to TRBD1 covers 8 bases. The CDR3 DNA reads TGTGCCTCCACAGGGGGAAGTTCACCCCTCCACTTT. It specifies CASTGGSSPLHF.